Given below is one TCR beta chain in context. Its antigen is undetermined. 5'RACE template switching with UMIs generated TCR beta cDNA. TCRdb re-called the 5' RACE reads; one entry per CDR3 protein, DNA not given. Its listing shows 250,000 to 300,000 distinct CDR3 sequences. The sample is drawn from a study of T cells expressing NK-cell markers. Study-wide background: Serological testing identified most of the eight sequenced donors as HCMV-seropositive and one as seronegative. Study-level findings and limits: The contribution of dominant NKG2C+ clonotypes to CD8+ T cells in about six donors was roughly 1.0-7.5%.

Germline V gene lookup returns CDR1 MNHEY and CDR2 SMNVEV (reference sequence). CDR3 length: 17 amino acids. Sequenced input: blood T cells: a sorted CD56 or NKG2C T cell subset, CD4+ or CD8+ T cells, or bulk PBMC T cells (not recorded which). This chain joins TRBV27 and TRBJ2-7; TCRdb reports TRBD2, a call that lacks DNA to check it against. The sequence was collected from a woman aged 18 to 69 in good health. The chain's CDR3 is CASSLKASGSTSYEQYF.